A single sample is the source of the 13 T cell receptor beta chains below, sequenced in a study of neurological immune-mediated disorders. TCRdb reanalysed the 5' RACE reads using MiXCR and keeps one entry per CDR3 protein. Among 75,000 to 90,000 distinct CDR3 sequences listed, 10% were seen once. The sample consisted of PBMCs. The receptors stem from a man aged 40-49 years in good health.

Worth noting for this clonotype: One base away lies a much larger clone, so this may be a sequencing read error. The chain has TRBV10-1 and TRBJ2-7, with 10 bases aligning to TRBD1. This CDR3 is built from 15 residues. V shed 6 bases, J shed 9 bases, and the junction held 14 bases outside the gene matches. Germline V gene data show CDR1 as WNHNN and CDR2 as SYGVQD (reference sequence). The CDR3 nucleotides are TGCGCCAGCAGCAGTACCGGGACAGGGGTCGCGGGGCAGTACTTC. Its protein product is CASSSTGTGVAGQYF.

The sample holds many counts of this clonotype. The rearrangement uses TRBV11-2 and TRBJ2-3, with D perhaps assigned TRBD1 or TRBD2 (5 bases each). CDR1 SGHAT and CDR2 FQNNGV come from the germline V gene. Trimming took off 3 bases at V and 5 bases at J, with 18 bases between the two ends. The CDR3 runs 16 residues. CDR3 DNA sequence: TGTGCCAGCAGCTTCTCTTTCGGTGGGGCGGGAGATACGCAGTATTTT. Amino acids: CASSFSFGGAGDTQYF.

This clonotype was recorded many times. The germline gene is not matched at one end of the junction; a read error may be the cause. V and J are TRBV20-1 and TRBJ2-7, with D perhaps matching TRBD2 (6 bases). The CDR3 loop spans 13 amino acids. CDR1 DFQATT and CDR2 SNEGSKA come from the germline V gene (reference sequence). CDR3 bases: TGCAGTGCTGAGGAGGGACGAGGGGAGCCTGAGGTCTTC. Residues: CSAEEGRGEPEVF.

The chain joins TRBV29-1 to TRBJ2-3; D is perhaps TRBD1 or TRBD2 (5 bases each). V lost 5 bases, J lost 3 bases, and 18 bases lay in between. In germline, CDR1 is SQVTM, CDR2 ANQGSEA. The CDR3 has 15 residues. The DNA of the CDR3 is TGCAGCGTTTGGGACCGGTACGGATTGACAGATACGCAGTATTTT. Amino acid sequence: CSVWDRYGLTDTQYF.

In this sample, this clonotype turned up many times. The chain recombines TRBV12-3 or TRBV12-4 with TRBJ2-4, with D maybe TRBD2 (5 bases). V lost 3 bases and J 7 bases, leaving 10 bases between the germline ends. CDR3 length: 13 amino acids. The CDR3 loop is CASSFPGVNIQYF. In DNA form, the CDR3 reads TGTGCCAGCAGTTTCCCCGGGGTCAACATTCAGTACTTC.

This clonotype appeared many times. The chain joins TRBV3-1 to TRBJ2-2, with D unclear. The CDR3 loop spans 18 amino acids. CDR1 and CDR2 (germline): LGHDT, YNNKEL (reference sequence). Deletions cut 4 bases from V and 1 base from J, with 19 bases between. CDR3 in DNA: TGTGCCAGCAGCCCGAAAGGTCCGGGCCACCTGAACACCGGGGAGCTGTTTTTT. As protein: CASSPKGPGHLNTGELFF.

There are many counts of this clonotype. The chain links TRBV20-1 to TRBJ1-1, with unresolved D. In germline, CDR1 is DFQATT, CDR2 SNEGSKA (reference sequence). This CDR3 has 15 amino acids. With 3 bases removed from V and 1 base from J, the gap between germline ends came to 15 bases. CDR3 sequence reads: CSASIPGVGNTEAFF. The CDR3, as DNA: TGCAGTGCTAGTATACCCGGGGTAGGGAACACTGAAGCTTTCTTT.

This clonotype has a count of ten or more. The chain joins TRBV7-2 to TRBJ1-2; D call uncertain. Germline V gene lookup returns CDR1 SGHTA and CDR2 FQGNSA. Trimming shortened V by 2 bases and J by 3 bases, and 7 bases separated the two germline ends. This CDR3 is built from 13 residues. The CDR3 spells CASSLSEYYGYTF. CDR3 in DNA: TGTGCCAGCAGCTTATCAGAGTACTATGGCTACACCTTC.

This clonotype appeared many times. The chain carries TRBV12-3 or TRBV12-4 and TRBJ2-2; 7 nucleotides align to TRBD2. V lost 2 bases and J lost 6; bases outside the gene matches: 6. The CDR3 sequence is 15 residues long. CDR3 in amino acids: CASSLPAGRAGELFF. In DNA form, the CDR3 reads TGTGCCAGCAGTTTACCGGCAGGGAGGGCCGGGGAGCTGTTTTTT.

In its sample, this clonotype was seen many times. The chain carries TRBV10-3 and TRBJ1-5, with 8 nucleotides matching TRBD1. This CDR3 comprises 17 residues. V lost 1 base to trimming and J lost 3 bases; unmatched junction nucleotides: 8. Germline V gene lookup returns CDR1 ENHRY and CDR2 SYGVKD. The CDR3 protein is CAISEYGQGLSNQPQHF. The CDR3 bases are TGTGCCATCAGTGAGTATGGACAGGGCCTCTCCAATCAGCCCCAGCATTTT.

The chain employs TRBV6-6 and TRBJ1-1; D ambiguous. In germline, CDR1 is MNHNY, CDR2 SVGAGI (reference sequence). This CDR3 is built from 12 residues. Trimming shortened V by 8 bases and J by 1 base, and 8 bases separated the two germline ends. CDR3 residues: CASGFTNTEAFF. CDR3 DNA: TGTGCCAGCGGATTTACGAACACTGAAGCTTTCTTT.

This clonotype was counted ten times or more. The rearrangement uses TRBV20-1 and TRBJ1-1; the match to TRBD1 covers 8 bases. The length of the CDR3 is 11 residues. Germline V gene data show CDR1 as DFQATT and CDR2 as SNEGSKA (reference sequence). This CDR3 reads CRKTGDTEAFF. CDR3 nucleotides: TGCAGGAAGACAGGGGATACTGAAGCTTTCTTT.

This clonotype was seen many times. This chain joins TRBV28 and TRBJ1-2; D uncertain. The CDR3 runs to 13 residues. Per the germline V gene, CDR1 is MDHEN and CDR2 is SYDVKM. Trimming stripped 7 bases from V and 2 bases from J, with 11 bases between. Written as DNA, the CDR3 is TGTGCCAGCATGCTAACCGGGAACTATGGCTACACCTTC. Its translation is CASMLTGNYGYTF.